This TCR beta chain originates from a study of blood T cells in healthy people across ages. It was 8 to 10 milliliters of peripheral blood that were drawn from each donor. The V end was cut by 2 bases, the J end by 4 bases, with 10 bases between. In germline, CDR1 is SEHNR, CDR2 FQNEAQ (reference sequence). The length of the CDR3 is 14 residues. Alongside a J-beta primer mix, a sample-barcoded 5' primer served in a second PCR lasting 7 to 11 cycles. A tag from a template-switch adaptor with 12 random nucleotides marked each cDNA molecule. TCRdb reanalysed the 5' RACE reads using MiXCR and keeps one entry per CDR3 protein. This table has 1.2 million to 1.5 million distinct CDR3 sequences, roughly 40% appearing once.

This clonotype was sampled from a woman under 30 in good health. The chain uses TRBV7-9 and TRBJ2-3; D gene ambiguous. Sample: blood. The CDR3 DNA sequence: TGTGCCAGCAGCTTAAGCGCGACCTCAGATACGCAGTATTTT. As protein: CASSLSATSDTQYF.